These T cell receptor beta chains were read from a single sample in a study of CD8 T cells in ankylosing spondylitis. TCRdb re-analysed the 5' RACE reads in MiXCR, keeping a single row per CDR3 protein. Of under 250,000 distinct CDR3 sequences detected, about 7% appear once; the ten largest clones hold about 14%. Sequencing used blood, either unsorted or a sorted T cell fraction (not recorded which). The receptors originated from a male donor with ankylosing spondylitis. CDR3s include the opening cysteine and the closing phenylalanine or tryptophan. A D gene is named only where the DNA matches it firmly. A clone size is listed for some rows: how often the clone was seen (once, few, many), or a class if it is expanded.

TRBV6-1,TRBJ2-5,many,-,CASKQGMETQYF,TGTGCCAGCAAACAGGGCATGGAGACCCAGTACTTC
TRBV7-6,TRBJ2-1,few,-,CASSYEPQGIANEQFF,TGTGCCAGCAGCTACGAACCCCAGGGGATCGCCAATGAGCAGTTCTTC
TRBV20-1,TRBJ2-1,-,TRBD2,CSALKAGAGYEQFF,TGCAGTGCCCTGAAGGCGGGAGCGGGCTATGAGCAGTTCTTC
TRBV6-2/TRBV6-3,TRBJ2-1,-,TRBD1,CASSSDRGLYDEQFF,TGTGCCAGCAGTTCCGACAGGGGCCTCTACGATGAGCAGTTCTTC
TRBV27,TRBJ2-7,many,-,CASSLSRWTAEQYF,TGTGCCAGCAGTTTATCGAGATGGACAGCCGAGCAGTACTTC
TRBV9,TRBJ2-1,many,TRBD2,CASSPNQRGPQFF,TGTGCCAGCAGCCCTAACCAGCGGGGCCCCCAGTTCTTC
TRBV4-3,TRBJ2-5,many,-,CASSQERRGLETQYF,TGCGCCAGCAGCCAAGAGAGACGGGGGCTAGAGACCCAGTACTTC
TRBV27,TRBJ2-1,-,-,CASSPHRGGKYNEQFF,TGTGCCAGCAGTCCACACCGCGGCGGGAAATACAATGAGCAGTTCTTC
TRBV30,TRBJ1-1,-,TRBD1,CAWRPTGGNTEAFF,TGTGCCTGGAGACCGACAGGGGGGAACACTGAAGCTTTCTTT
TRBV6-2/TRBV6-3,TRBJ1-1,-,TRBD1,CASSYGQGMVAFF,TGTGCCAGCAGCTATGGACAGGGAATGGTAGCTTTCTTT
TRBV6-1,TRBJ1-1,many,-,CASSPPGVARDTEAFF,TGTGCCAGCAGCCCCCCCGGCGTAGCGAGGGACACTGAAGCTTTCTTT
TRBV5-1,TRBJ2-1,many,TRBD2,CASSSTTSGGYNEQFF,TGCGCCAGCAGCTCAACAACTAGCGGGGGTTACAATGAGCAGTTCTTC
TRBV20-1,TRBJ2-1,-,-,CSARFVRADFNEQFF,TGCAGTGCTAGATTTGTCAGAGCCGATTTCAATGAGCAGTTCTTC
TRBV29-1,TRBJ1-5,many,TRBD1,CSVTYGTASNQPQHF,TGCAGCGTCACGTACGGGACAGCTAGCAATCAGCCCCAGCATTTT
TRBV28,TRBJ2-2,many,-,CASSLTRPRELFF,TGTGCCAGCAGTCTCACAAGGCCCAGGGAGCTGTTTTTT
TRBV6-2/TRBV6-3,TRBJ1-2,-,-,CASSYRAPYGYTF,TGTGCCAGCAGTTACCGGGCACCCTATGGCTACACCTTC
TRBV28,TRBJ1-1,many,-,CASSPFRGRNTEAFF,TGTGCCAGCAGTCCTTTTCGGGGGAGGAACACTGAAGCTTTCTTT
TRBV7-9,TRBJ2-3,many,-,CASSQGTVPSTDTQYF,TGTGCCAGCAGCCAAGGGACGGTACCTTCGACAGATACGCAGTATTTT
TRBV27,TRBJ2-5,many,-,CASSLSTATQETQYF,TGTGCCAGCAGTTTAAGTACAGCGACCCAAGAGACCCAGTACTTC
TRBV24-1,TRBJ1-1,many,-,CATSERSDSNTEAFF,TGTGCCACCAGTGAGCGGTCAGATAGTAACACTGAAGCTTTCTTT
TRBV9,TRBJ2-2,many,TRBD2,CASSVAGGNTGELFF,TGTGCCAGCAGCGTAGCGGGGGGGAACACCGGGGAGCTGTTTTTT
TRBV15,TRBJ2-1,many,TRBD2,CATSRDPAGTSGGDEQFF,TGTGCCACCAGCAGAGACCCCGCCGGGACTAGCGGGGGCGATGAGCAGTTCTTC
TRBV4-1,TRBJ2-3,many,-,CASSPPTVINTDTQYF,TGCGCCAGCAGCCCCCCGACAGTGATAAACACAGATACGCAGTATTTT
TRBV11-1,TRBJ2-2,-,TRBD1,CASKKDRGPLFDTGELFF,TGTGCCAGCAAAAAGGACAGGGGGCCGCTATTCGACACCGGGGAGCTGTTTTTT
TRBV4-3,TRBJ2-1,many,TRBD2,CASSPSLIGLAGVNEQFF,TGCGCCAGCAGCCCCTCACTGATTGGACTAGCGGGGGTCAATGAGCAGTTCTTC
TRBV29-1,TRBJ2-7,many,TRBD1,CSVASRDRLYEQYF,TGCAGCGTTGCTTCCCGGGACAGGTTGTACGAGCAGTACTTC
TRBV11-2,TRBJ2-2,many,-,CASSFQIREGELFF,TGTGCCAGCAGCTTCCAAATCAGGGAAGGGGAGCTGTTTTTT
TRBV29-1,TRBJ1-3,-,TRBD1,CSARDRDSGNTIYF,TGCAGCGCTCGTGACCGGGACAGTGGAAACACCATATATTTT
TRBV4-1,TRBJ2-3,many,TRBD2,CASSPRLAASTDTQYF,TGCGCCAGCAGCCCGCGACTAGCGGCTAGCACAGATACGCAGTATTTT
TRBV20-1,TRBJ2-3,few,-,CSARGWNLTDTQYF,TGCAGTGCTAGAGGTTGGAATCTCACAGATACGCAGTATTTT
TRBV5-6,TRBJ2-7,many,-,CASSTGGGLYYEQYF,TGTGCCAGCAGCACGGGAGGGGGCCTTTACTACGAGCAGTACTTC
TRBV6-1,TRBJ1-2,many,TRBD1,CASSTTGGGGYTF,TGTGCCAGCAGTACCACAGGGGGCGGTGGCTACACCTTC
TRBV7-9,TRBJ2-2,many,TRBD1,CASSRRDRGHGELFF,TGTGCCAGCAGTCGCCGGGACAGGGGTCACGGGGAGCTGTTTTTT